A selection of T cell receptor beta chains follows, all from one sample in a study of CD8 T cells in Susac syndrome. TCRdb reprocessed the immunoSEQ multiplex PCR reads with MiXCR, giving one entry per CDR3 protein. The repertoire consists of under 95,000 distinct CDR3 sequences, with 85% to 95% occurring once and the leading ten covering approximately 0.48%. Sequenced sample: CD8+ T cells from PBMCs. These receptors came from a human donor with Susac syndrome. The CDR3 runs from the conserved cysteine through the conserved F or W. The D gene is left open where the match is weak. Clone size, where shown, is once, few, many, or a class for clones that have expanded.

TRBJ2-7,TRBV7-8,-,-,TGTGCCAGCAGCTTATTCCCGAGGGACGAGCAGTACTTC,CASSLFPRDEQYF
TRBJ2-7,TRBV20-1,-,-,TGCAGTGCTAGCCCCCTCCCGGGAGCCTACGAGCAGTACTTC,CSASPLPGAYEQYF
TRBJ1-2,TRBV9,-,-,TGTGCCAGCACCGGGAACCGGAACTATGGCTACACCTTC,CASTGNRNYGYTF
TRBJ2-7,TRBV4-1,-,-,TGCGCCAGCAGCCAAGATTGGGTTAGCGCTAACTCCTACGAGCAGTACTTC,CASSQDWVSANSYEQYF
TRBJ2-7,TRBV7-6,-,once,TGTGCCAGCAGCCCCTCCGAGGGGTACGAGCAGTACTTC,CASSPSEGYEQYF
TRBJ1-5,TRBV27,-,-,TGTGCCAGCAGTTTAATTGGGGATCAGCCCCAGCATTTT,CASSLIGDQPQHF
TRBJ1-1,TRBV7-2,-,-,TGTGCCAGCAGCTTTACTGAAGCTTTCTTT,CASSFTEAFF
TRBJ2-1,TRBV7-9,TRBD2,few,TGTGCCAGCAGCTTGGCGGGGCTAGCGGCCTACAATGAGCAGTTCTTC,CASSLAGLAAYNEQFF
TRBJ2-7,TRBV5-1,TRBD2,-,TGCGCCAGCAGCTTGGACCTAGCGGACTACGAGCAGTACTTC,CASSLDLADYEQYF
TRBJ2-5,TRBV3-1,-,-,TGTGCCAGCAGGCCCACGAGACATCAAGAGACCCAGTACTTC,CASRPTRHQETQYF
TRBJ1-5,TRBV3-1,-,-,TGTGCCAGCAGCGACGACCGCAATCAGCCCCAGCATTTT,CASSDDRNQPQHF
TRBJ2-5,TRBV12-5,-,-,TGTGCTAGTGGTTTGGGAGGGTCACCGGGGGAGACCCAGTACTTC,CASGLGGSPGETQYF
TRBJ1-4,TRBV15,-,-,TGTGCCACCAGCAGAGAGTTACGGGGCGAAAAACTGTTTTTT,CATSRELRGEKLFF
TRBJ2-7,TRBV4-1,TRBD1,-,TGCGCCAGCAGCCAGCCGGGACAGCGCTACGAGCAGTACTTC,CASSQPGQRYEQYF
TRBJ1-2,TRBV20-1,TRBD1,-,TGCAGTGCTAGCGTGGACAGGGGGAACTATGGCTACACCTTC,CSASVDRGNYGYTF
TRBJ2-5,TRBV20-1,TRBD2,-,TGCAGTGGGAGGAGCGGGAGGGAATTCGAGACCCAGTACTTC,CSGRSGREFETQYF
TRBJ2-1,TRBV15,-,-,TGTGCCACCTCGGGCTCTCCCTCCTACAATGAGCAGTTCTTC,CATSGSPSYNEQFF
TRBJ2-1,TRBV7-2,TRBD2,once,TGTGCCAGCAGTACGACTAGCGGGCCCCACAATGAGCAGTTCTTC,CASSTTSGPHNEQFF
TRBJ2-1,TRBV20-1,TRBD2,-,TGCAGTGCTAGGGGACTAGCCGACAATGAGCAGTTCTTC,CSARGLADNEQFF
TRBJ2-2,TRBV29-1,-,-,TGCAGCGTCATCTCCGGGACCGGGGAGCTGTTTTTT,CSVISGTGELFF
TRBJ1-2,TRBV20-1,-,few,TGCAGTGCTAGGCCAGGGGATGGCTACACCTTC,CSARPGDGYTF
TRBJ2-7,TRBV1,-,-,TGCACCAGCAGCCCCAACCACAGGGGGCTCGTCGACGAGCAGTACTTC,CTSSPNHRGLVDEQYF
TRBJ2-1,TRBV7-3,TRBD2,once,TGTGCCAGCTCCGGGACTAGCGGCCGAAATGAGCAGTTCTTC,CASSGTSGRNEQFF
TRBJ2-2,TRBV9,-,-,TGTGCCAGCAGTGCCAACAGGGCCGGCGGGGAGCTGTTTTTT,CASSANRAGGELFF
TRBJ2-1,TRBV20-1,-,-,TGCAGTGCTAGAGATCTGGCAGGCAATGAGCAGTTCTTC,CSARDLAGNEQFF
TRBJ2-3,TRBV9,-,once,TGTGCCAGCAGCAGCCTGGCTAGTAGCACAGATACGCAGTATTTT,CASSSLASSTDTQYF
TRBJ2-1,TRBV3-1,TRBD2,-,TGTGCCAGCAGCCAGACTAGCGGGAGAGTTGAGCAGTTCTTC,CASSQTSGRVEQFF
TRBJ2-7,TRBV27,-,few,TGTGCCAGCAGTCCAGGCTTTGGCTACGAGCAGTACTTC,CASSPGFGYEQYF
TRBJ2-5,TRBV5-4,TRBD2,-,TGTGCCAGTAGGACTAGCGGGAGTGAGACCCAGTACTTC,CASRTSGSETQYF
TRBJ2-1,TRBV29-1,TRBD2,-,TGCAGCGTTGAAGCTAGCGGGAACTACAATGAGCAGTTCTTC,CSVEASGNYNEQFF
TRBJ1-1,TRBV27,-,few,TGTGCCAGCAGTTTAGGGGCAAACACTGAAGCTTTCTTT,CASSLGANTEAFF
TRBJ2-2,TRBV27,-,once,TGTGCCAGCGCATTTGTAGAAGCAGGCGGGGAGCTGTTTTTT,CASAFVEAGGELFF
TRBJ1-5,TRBV6-1,TRBD1,-,TGTGCCAGCAGTGATGGGGACAGTTATAGCAATCAGCCCCAGCATTTT,CASSDGDSYSNQPQHF
TRBJ1-2,TRBV9,-,-,TGTGCCAGCAGCCTTGGCGGGGGAAGCTACACCTTC,CASSLGGGSYTF
TRBJ1-4,TRBV27,-,-,TGTGCCAGCAGTTTAGGACGGTTTAATGAAAAACTGTTTTTT,CASSLGRFNEKLFF
TRBJ1-1,TRBV19,-,-,TGTGCCAGTAAAAGCGGAGTGGGGAGTGGGACTGAAGCTTTCTTT,CASKSGVGSGTEAFF
TRBJ2-1,TRBV5-1,TRBD2,-,TGCGCCAGCAGATTTTCGGGCGGGGGGTACAATGAGCAGTTCTTC,CASRFSGGGYNEQFF
TRBJ1-2,TRBV11-2,-,few,TGTGCCAGCACGTTCGGGGAAGCCTATGGCTACACCTTC,CASTFGEAYGYTF
TRBJ2-7,TRBV30,TRBD1,-,TGTGCCTGGAGCGTGGGACAGGTCTACGAGCAGTACTTC,CAWSVGQVYEQYF
TRBJ2-7,TRBV20-1,-,-,TGCAGTGCTAGGCGGGAAGGCTACGAGCAGTACTTC,CSARREGYEQYF
TRBJ2-3,TRBV27,-,-,TGTGCCAGCAGGCTATTTCCGACAGGTGGGATCACAGATACGCAGTATTTT,CASRLFPTGGITDTQYF